These 19 T cell receptor beta chains were all obtained from the same sample, sequenced in a study of cytotoxic CD8 clonotypes in ibrutinib-treated CLL. Method: immunoSEQ multiplex PCR; TCRdb's copy keeps in-frame clones and lacks some. The sample shows more than 11,000 clones, around 70% of them seen only once. This material consisted of PBMCs, taken before ibrutinib treatment. These receptors originate from a human donor with chronic lymphocytic leukemia.

V usage is TRBV7-3 and J usage is TRBJ2-1; 7 bases match TRBD1. This CDR3 comprises 17 residues. Germline lookup yields CDR1 SGHTA and CDR2 FQGTGA. V shed 1 base and J 0 bases; nucleotides not matched to a gene: 6. The chain's CDR3 is CASSLSVGDSSYNEQFF. The CDR3 coding sequence is TGTGCCAGCAGCTTAAGTGTCGGGGACAGCTCCTACAATGAGCAGTTCTTC.

This clone was seen a few times. The chain is built from TRBV9 and TRBJ1-5; perhaps TRBD1 as D (6 bases). Germline V gene lookup returns CDR1 SGDLS and CDR2 YYNGEE. The V gene lost 2 bases and the J gene lost 1 base, with 10 bases spanning the gap. This CDR3 has 15 residues. The CDR3 region has the DNA TGTGCCAGCAGCGTTTCGGGGGCAAGCAATCAGCCCCAGCATTTT. This encodes CASSVSGASNQPQHF.

This clone was recorded a few times. The CDR3 spells CASSPGQLYGYTF. CDR3 nucleotides: TGTGCCAGCAGCCCGGGACAGCTCTATGGCTACACCTTC. The chain couples TRBV28 to TRBJ1-2; TRBD1 matches 7 bases. The germline V gene has CDR1 MDHEN and CDR2 SYDVKM. There are 13 residues in the CDR3. Trimming at V came to 6 bases and at J to 4 bases, leaving 5 bases not matched to a gene.

The rearrangement uses TRBV29-1 and TRBJ1-2; D unclear. The germline V and J ends were trimmed by 8 bases and 2 bases, with 9 bases remaining between them. Germline-derived CDR1 and CDR2 are SQVTM and ANQGSEA. This CDR3 is built from 11 residues. In DNA, the CDR3 is TGCAGCTCCCACACCAACTATGGCTACACCTTC. It encodes CSSHTNYGYTF.

The V gene is TRBV18, the J gene TRBJ2-7; TRBD2 matches 8 bases. The CDR3 is 14 amino acids. The V gene's germline CDR1 is KGHSH and CDR2 LQKENI. V was clipped by 1 base and J by 3 bases; unmatched bases: 2. In nucleotides, the CDR3 is TGTGCCAGCTCACCACTAGCGGGGCACTACGAGCAGTACTTC. This encodes CASSPLAGHYEQYF. Full variable domain (outside the CDR3, taken from reference TRBV18 and TRBJ2-7): NAGVMQNPRHLVRRRGQEARLRCSPMKGHSHVYWYRQLPEEGLKFMVYLQKENIIDESGMPKERFSAEFPKEGPSILRIQQVVRGDSAAYFCASSPLAGHYEQYFGPGTRLTVT.

This clone was observed a few times. The chain has TRBV19 and TRBJ1-3, with 8 bases identical to TRBD1. Germline V lookup: CDR1 LNHDA, CDR2 SQIVND (reference sequence). V lost 5 bases to trimming and J lost 4 bases; unmatched junction nucleotides: 7. This CDR3 contains 15 residues. The CDR3 nucleotides are TGTGCCAGTAGTGCCTCGACAGGGGCCGGAAACACCATATATTTT. It specifies CASSASTGAGNTIYF.

The chain carries TRBV5-1 and TRBJ2-5, with D tentatively TRBD2 (6 bases). V lost 4 bases and J 7 bases, leaving 23 bases between the germline ends. Germline V gene data show CDR1 as SGHRS and CDR2 as YFSETQ. The CDR3 is 16 residues long. The CDR3 DNA follows: TGCGCCAGCAGCCAGGGTAGGCCCCTCGGAGGGGCGACCCAGTACTTC. Its translation: CASSQGRPLGGATQYF.

V gene TRBV6-1 combines with J gene TRBJ2-3; 9 bases map to TRBD1. Germline CDR1 MNHNS, CDR2 SASEGT. The CDR3 spans 15 residues. Unmatched junction bases numbered 5, after V lost 5 bases and J lost 2 bases. The CDR3 DNA sequence: TGTGCCAGCAGTTCCGGGACAGGGCACACAGATACGCAGTATTTT. Encoded protein: CASSSGTGHTDTQYF.

J is TRBJ2-3 and V is TRBV25-1; 7 nucleotides align to TRBD2. Germline CDR1 is MGHDK and CDR2 is SYGVNS. The CDR3 is 17 residues long. V was clipped by 1 base and J by 3 bases; unmatched bases: 10. CDR3 protein: CASSEFGGVGGTDTQYF. The CDR3, as DNA: TGTGCCAGCAGTGAATTCGGCGGGGTGGGGGGGACAGATACGCAGTATTTT. Full variable domain (missing parts from reference TRBV25-1 and TRBJ2-3): EADIYQTPRYLVIGTGKKITLECSQTMGHDKMYWYQQDPGMELHLIHYSYGVNSTEKGDLSSESTVSRIRTEHFPLTLESARPSHTSQYLCASSEFGGVGGTDTQYFGPGTRLTVL.

This chain links TRBV7-2 with TRBJ1-1; D is perhaps TRBD1 (6 bases). Germline values: CDR1 SGHTA, CDR2 FQGNSA. Trimming left V 7 bases short and J 5 bases short, with 17 bases between. The CDR3 contains 14 residues. CDR3 amino acids: CASTAGGAGTEAFF. CDR3 nucleotide sequence: TGTGCCAGCACCGCCGGGGGCGCCGGGACTGAAGCTTTCTTT.

A few counts support this clone. This chain connects TRBV7-9 to TRBJ1-1; D possibly corresponds to TRBD1 (5 bases). Germline-derived CDR1 and CDR2 are SEHNR and FQNEAQ (reference sequence). CDR3 length equals 13 residues. Trimming took 3 bases from V and 1 from J, leaving 6 bases between them. CDR3 protein: CASSFQGNTEAFF. The CDR3 DNA sequence: TGTGCCAGCAGCTTCCAGGGGAACACTGAAGCTTTCTTT.

The rearrangement links TRBV6-6 to TRBJ2-7; the D call may be TRBD1 or TRBD2 (5 bases each). The germline V and J ends were trimmed by 7 bases and 5 bases, with 18 bases remaining between them. Per the germline V gene, CDR1 is MNHNY and CDR2 is SVGAGI (reference sequence). This CDR3 has 14 amino acids. The CDR3 sequence: CASTGDQGLDEQYF. Here the CDR3 DNA reads TGTGCCAGCACTGGGGACCAGGGATTGGACGAGCAGTACTTC.

The chain links TRBV7-6 to TRBJ2-7, with D uncertain. From germline, CDR1 is SGHVS and CDR2 FNYEAQ. Trimming took off 3 bases at V and 3 bases at J, with 12 bases between the two ends. The CDR3 extends over 14 amino acids. The CDR3 DNA reads as TGTGCCAGCAGCTTCTTCGGCGGAGACTACGAGCAGTACTTC. It codes for CASSFFGGDYEQYF.

This chain uses TRBV27 with TRBJ2-7; 11 nucleotides match TRBD1. J gave up 6 bases and V 7 bases, and 5 bases lay outside the gene matches. This CDR3 has 13 residues. Germline loops: CDR1 MNHEY, CDR2 SMNVEV (reference sequence). CDR3 in amino acids: CASTGTGGREQYF. The DNA of the CDR3 is TGTGCCAGCACCGGGACAGGGGGGCGCGAGCAGTACTTC.

J is TRBJ2-3 and V is TRBV13; TRBD2 matches at 7 bases. The J segment lost 4 bases and the V segment lost 5 bases, leaving 3 bases of the junction unmatched. The germline V gene has CDR1 PRHDT and CDR2 FYEKMQ (reference sequence). CDR3 size: 13 residues. CDR3 nucleotide sequence: TGTGCCAGCAGCAAGCGGGATTCAGATACGCAGTATTTT. It yields the protein CASSKRDSDTQYF.

The chain employs TRBV4-2 and TRBJ1-2, with 8 bases aligning to TRBD1. CDR3 length equals 17 residues. The germline V gene has CDR1 LGHNA and CDR2 YNFKEQ. V was pared by 4 bases and J by 3 bases, with 13 bases of the junction left unmatched. CDR3 region: CASSPPGRGRNDYGYTF. The CDR3 DNA reads TGTGCCAGCAGCCCCCCCGGCAGGGGGCGGAACGACTATGGCTACACCTTC.

V usage is TRBV28 and J usage is TRBJ2-7, with 8 bases identical to TRBD2. In germline, CDR1 is MDHEN, CDR2 SYDVKM. J gave up 0 bases and V 0 bases, and 4 bases lay outside the gene matches. The CDR3 is made up of 16 amino acids. CDR3 coding DNA: TGTGCCAGCAGTTTATGGGGGCGGGGGGCCTCCTACGAGCAGTACTTC. Amino acids: CASSLWGRGASYEQYF.

V usage is TRBV27 and J usage is TRBJ2-7; TRBD2 agrees at 7 bases. CDR1 and CDR2 (germline): MNHEY, SMNVEV (reference sequence). The CDR3 consists of 17 residues. V gave up 7 bases and J gave up 0 bases; unmatched junction bases: 15. The CDR3 DNA reads as TGTGCCAGCACGCCCCTGGGGCTAGCGGACCCCTCCTACGAGCAGTACTTC. This sequence encodes CASTPLGLADPSYEQYF.

This chain uses TRBV5-1 with TRBJ2-7; TRBD2 matches 7 bases. Germline loops: CDR1 SGHRS, CDR2 YFSETQ. Germline trimming cut 0 bases from V and 3 bases from J; bases unmatched to any gene: 12. This CDR3 contains 17 residues. The CDR3 loop is CASSLALGGQRGYEQYF. The CDR3 region has the DNA TGCGCCAGCAGCTTGGCGTTGGGAGGGCAGAGGGGCTACGAGCAGTACTTC. Complete variable domain (other parts from reference TRBV5-1 and TRBJ2-7): KAGVTQTPRYLIKTRGQQVTLSCSPISGHRSVSWYQQTPGQGLQFLFEYFSETQRNKGNFPGRFSGRQFSNSRSEMNVSTLELGDSALYLCASSLALGGQRGYEQYFGPGTRLTVT.